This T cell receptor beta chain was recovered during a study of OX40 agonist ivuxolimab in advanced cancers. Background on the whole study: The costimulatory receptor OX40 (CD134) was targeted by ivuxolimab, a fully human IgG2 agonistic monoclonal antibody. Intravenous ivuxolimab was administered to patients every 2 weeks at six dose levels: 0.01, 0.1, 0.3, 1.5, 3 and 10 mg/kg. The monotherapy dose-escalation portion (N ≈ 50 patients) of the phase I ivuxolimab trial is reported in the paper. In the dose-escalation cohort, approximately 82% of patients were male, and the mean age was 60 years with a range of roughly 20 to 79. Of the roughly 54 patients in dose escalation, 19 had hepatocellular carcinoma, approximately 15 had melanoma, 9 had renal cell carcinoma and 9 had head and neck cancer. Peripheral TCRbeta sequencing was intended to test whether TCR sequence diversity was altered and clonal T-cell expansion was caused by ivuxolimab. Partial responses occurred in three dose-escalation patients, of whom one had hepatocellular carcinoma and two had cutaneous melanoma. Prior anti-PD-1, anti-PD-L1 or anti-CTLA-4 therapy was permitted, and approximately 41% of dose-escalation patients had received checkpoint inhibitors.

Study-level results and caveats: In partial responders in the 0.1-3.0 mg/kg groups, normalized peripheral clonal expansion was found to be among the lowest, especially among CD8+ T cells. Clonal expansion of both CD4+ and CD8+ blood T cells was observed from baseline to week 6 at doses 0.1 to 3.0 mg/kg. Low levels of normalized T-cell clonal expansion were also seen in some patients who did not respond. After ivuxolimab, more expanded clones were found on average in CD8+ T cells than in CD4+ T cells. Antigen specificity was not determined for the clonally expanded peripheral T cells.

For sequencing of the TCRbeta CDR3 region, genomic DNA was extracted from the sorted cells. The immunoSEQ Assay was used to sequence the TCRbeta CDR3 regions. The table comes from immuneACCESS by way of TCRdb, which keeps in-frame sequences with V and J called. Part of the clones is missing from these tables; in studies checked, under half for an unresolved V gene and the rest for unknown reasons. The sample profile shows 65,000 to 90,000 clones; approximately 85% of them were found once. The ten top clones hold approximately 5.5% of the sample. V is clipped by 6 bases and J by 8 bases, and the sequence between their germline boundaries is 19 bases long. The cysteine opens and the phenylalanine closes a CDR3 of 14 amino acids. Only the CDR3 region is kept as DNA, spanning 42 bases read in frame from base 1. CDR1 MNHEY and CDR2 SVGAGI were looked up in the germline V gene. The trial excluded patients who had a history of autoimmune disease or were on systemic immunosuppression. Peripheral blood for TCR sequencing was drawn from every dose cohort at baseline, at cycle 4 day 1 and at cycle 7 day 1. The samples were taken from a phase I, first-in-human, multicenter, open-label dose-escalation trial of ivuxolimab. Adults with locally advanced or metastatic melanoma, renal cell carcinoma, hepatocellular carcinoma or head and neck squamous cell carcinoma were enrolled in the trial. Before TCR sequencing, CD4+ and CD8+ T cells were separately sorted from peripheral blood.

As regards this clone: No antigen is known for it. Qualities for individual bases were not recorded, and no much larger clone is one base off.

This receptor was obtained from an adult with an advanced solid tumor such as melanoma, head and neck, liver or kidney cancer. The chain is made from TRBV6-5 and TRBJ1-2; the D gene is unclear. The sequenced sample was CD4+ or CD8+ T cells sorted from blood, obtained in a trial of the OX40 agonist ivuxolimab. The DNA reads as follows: TGTGCCAGCAGGGAAGAGATTATAGGAGGCGGCTACACCTTC. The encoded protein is CASREEIIGGGYTF.